These T cell receptor beta chains were read from a single sample in a study of technical replicates of blood from a handful of donors. TCRdb keeps only in-frame clones here, not all; method: immunoSEQ multiplex PCR. The profile shows 80,000 to 95,000 clones, around 94% of them singletons. Sequencing was performed on T cells isolated from PBMCs. The source is a human donor in good health. Each CDR3 is given with its conserved first and last residue. A D gene is named only where the DNA matches it firmly. Size tells how often a clone was seen (once, few, many) or the class of an expanded clone, and some rows leave it out.

CDR3 length: 19; V gene: TRBV14; J gene: TRBJ2-1; clone size: .; D gene: TRBD1; CDR3 DNA: TGTGCCAGCAGCCAAGATGACGTCCGACAGGGCCCTTACTACAATGAGCAGTTCTTC; CDR3 protein: CASSQDDVRQGPYYNEQFF
CDR3 length: 15; V gene: TRBV15; J gene: TRBJ1-3; clone size: .; D gene: .; CDR3 DNA: TGTGCCACCAGCAGAGATCAAGGGAGCGGAAACACCATATATTTT; CDR3 protein: CATSRDQGSGNTIYF
CDR3 length: 17; V gene: TRBV27; J gene: TRBJ1-5; clone size: .; D gene: TRBD1; CDR3 DNA: TGTGCCAGCAGTCCCGGGACAGGGGGATATAGCAATCAGCCCCAGCATTTT; CDR3 protein: CASSPGTGGYSNQPQHF
CDR3 length: 15; V gene: TRBV6-5; J gene: TRBJ2-1; clone size: once; D gene: TRBD2; CDR3 DNA: TGTGCCAGCAGTTACCTAGCGGGAGGTTACAATGAGCAGTTCTTC; CDR3 protein: CASSYLAGGYNEQFF
CDR3 length: 14; V gene: TRBV6-6; J gene: TRBJ2-7; clone size: .; D gene: TRBD1; CDR3 DNA: TGTGCCAGCAGCTCAGACAGGGGGCGGCACGAGCAGTACTTC; CDR3 protein: CASSSDRGRHEQYF
CDR3 length: 14; V gene: TRBV7-9; J gene: TRBJ1-4; clone size: once; D gene: .; CDR3 DNA: TGTGCCAGCAGCTTTGTCAGGGCCGGCGAAAAACTGTTTTTT; CDR3 protein: CASSFVRAGEKLFF
CDR3 length: 15; V gene: TRBV15; J gene: TRBJ2-3; clone size: once; D gene: .; CDR3 DNA: TGTGCCACCAGCAGAGGCCAGCGAACCTCAGATACGCAGTATTTT; CDR3 protein: CATSRGQRTSDTQYF
CDR3 length: 16; V gene: TRBV4-1; J gene: TRBJ2-3; clone size: .; D gene: TRBD2; CDR3 DNA: TGCGCCAGCAGCCAAGTGGCTAGCGGGATCACAGATACGCAGTATTTT; CDR3 protein: CASSQVASGITDTQYF
CDR3 length: 13; V gene: TRBV10-3; J gene: TRBJ1-2; clone size: few; D gene: TRBD1; CDR3 DNA: TGTGCCATCAGGCGGGACAGGGGTGATGGCTACACCTTC; CDR3 protein: CAIRRDRGDGYTF
CDR3 length: 14; V gene: TRBV18; J gene: TRBJ1-2; clone size: .; D gene: .; CDR3 DNA: TGTGCCAGCTCACAATCGAGAGGGGGCTATGGCTACACCTTC; CDR3 protein: CASSQSRGGYGYTF
CDR3 length: 14; V gene: TRBV4-1; J gene: TRBJ2-7; clone size: .; D gene: .; CDR3 DNA: TGCGCCAGCAGCCAAGACGTCACTAGCTACGAGCAGTACTTC; CDR3 protein: CASSQDVTSYEQYF
CDR3 length: 15; V gene: TRBV15; J gene: TRBJ1-1; clone size: .; D gene: TRBD1; CDR3 DNA: TGTGCCACCAGCACAATAGACAGGGACCTTACGGTGGCTTTCTTT; CDR3 protein: CATSTIDRDLTVAFF
CDR3 length: 15; V gene: TRBV6-5; J gene: TRBJ2-7; clone size: .; D gene: .; CDR3 DNA: TGTGCCAGCAGTTACTCGTCAGGGGGGTCCTACGAGCAGTACTTC; CDR3 protein: CASSYSSGGSYEQYF
CDR3 length: 13; V gene: TRBV6-1; J gene: TRBJ2-7; clone size: .; D gene: .; CDR3 DNA: TGTGCCAGCAGTGCAGGGTCCGCCTACGAGCAGTACTTC; CDR3 protein: CASSAGSAYEQYF
CDR3 length: 16; V gene: TRBV7-9; J gene: TRBJ2-5; clone size: .; D gene: .; CDR3 DNA: TGTGCCAGCAGCTTCCAGACTGGAAGAATGACGGAGACCCAGTACTTC; CDR3 protein: CASSFQTGRMTETQYF
CDR3 length: 14; V gene: TRBV30; J gene: TRBJ1-2; clone size: .; D gene: TRBD1; CDR3 DNA: TGTGCCTGGAGAAGACAGGGGGCTCGCTATGGCTACACCTTC; CDR3 protein: CAWRRQGARYGYTF
CDR3 length: 17; V gene: TRBV2; J gene: TRBJ2-3; clone size: .; D gene: TRBD2; CDR3 DNA: TGTGCCAGCAGAGCTCGCGGTGGACTAGCGAACACAGATACGCAGTATTTT; CDR3 protein: CASRARGGLANTDTQYF
CDR3 length: 16; V gene: TRBV5-1; J gene: TRBJ2-1; clone size: .; D gene: TRBD1; CDR3 DNA: TGCGCCAGCAGCCCGGGACAGGGGTACCGCGCACACGGGCAGTTCTTC; CDR3 protein: CASSPGQGYRAHGQFF
CDR3 length: 14; V gene: TRBV29-1; J gene: TRBJ2-3; clone size: .; D gene: .; CDR3 DNA: TGCAGCGTTGAAATCGGTATTAGCACAGATACGCAGTATTTT; CDR3 protein: CSVEIGISTDTQYF
CDR3 length: 15; V gene: TRBV5-1; J gene: TRBJ1-4; clone size: .; D gene: TRBD1; CDR3 DNA: TGCGCCAGCAGCTATCAGGGGGTTATTGGAGAAAAACTGTTTTTT; CDR3 protein: CASSYQGVIGEKLFF
CDR3 length: 13; V gene: TRBV30; J gene: TRBJ1-2; clone size: .; D gene: .; CDR3 DNA: TGTGCCTGGAGTGCAAACCCGGACTATGGCTACACCTTC; CDR3 protein: CAWSANPDYGYTF
CDR3 length: 13; V gene: TRBV5-1; J gene: TRBJ1-1; clone size: .; D gene: .; CDR3 DNA: TGCGCCAGCAGCCGAACGGAGGGGACTGAAGCTTTCTTT; CDR3 protein: CASSRTEGTEAFF